This passage covers 32 T cell receptor beta chains from one sample sequenced in a study of shared clonotypes between healthy human individuals. Assay used: immunoSEQ multiplex PCR; TCRdb lists only in-frame clones, some missing. There are approximately 710,000 clones in the sample; about 92% occur only once, and 30% to 40% lies in the top ten. The sample consisted of memory CD8+ T cells from PBMCs. Subset here: CD45RO+ cells pooled with CCR7-negative TemRA cells. These receptors were taken from a man aged 18 to 29 in good health. Some clones in this sample may be carry-over from other donors' samples.

This rearrangement joins TRBV5-6 to TRBJ2-5; D is perhaps TRBD1 (6 bases). The CDR3 runs 16 residues. From germline, CDR1 is SGHDT and CDR2 YYEEEE. The ends were cut back, 0 bases at V and 5 bases at J, with 17 bases in the middle. The CDR3, as DNA: TGTGCCAGCAGCTTGGTTACAGGGTGGGTCAGGGAGACCCAGTACTTC. It codes for CASSLVTGWVRETQYF.

This sequence joins TRBV4-2 and TRBJ2-7; TRBD2 matches at 9 bases. Germline CDR1 reads LGHNA; CDR2 reads YNFKEQ. Trimming removed 3 bases from V and 2 bases from J; junction bases left unmatched: 5. The CDR3 is 15 amino acids. CDR3 bases: TGTGCCAGCAGCCAGACTAGCGGTGCAACCTACGAGCAGTACTTC. It encodes CASSQTSGATYEQYF.

The table lists this clone with a count of one. This chain links TRBV9 with TRBJ2-7; unclear D gene. Trimming took 3 bases from V and 7 from J, leaving 11 bases between them. Germline V gene sequence: CDR1 SGDLS, CDR2 YYNGEE. CDR3 length: 12 residues. The CDR3 loop reads CASSAINGEQYF. In DNA form, the CDR3 reads TGTGCCAGCAGCGCCATTAATGGGGAGCAGTACTTC.

This rearrangement joins TRBV5-1 to TRBJ2-7; D not resolved. Germline V gene data show CDR1 as SGHRS and CDR2 as YFSETQ. Trimming took 7 bases from V and 0 from J, leaving 17 bases between them. The CDR3 extends over 15 amino acids. The CDR3 protein is CASPPNNLSSYEQYF. The CDR3 DNA follows: TGCGCCAGCCCTCCAAACAACCTTAGCTCCTACGAGCAGTACTTC.

This chain connects TRBV10-3 to TRBJ2-5, with 7 positions matching TRBD1. The CDR3 is 12 amino acids. Germline trimming cut 10 bases from V and 3 bases from J; bases unmatched to any gene: 5. CDR1 and CDR2 from the germline V gene are ENHRY and SYGVKD. CDR3 residues: CATKQGKETQYF. The CDR3 DNA sequence: TGTGCCACGAAACAGGGGAAAGAGACCCAGTACTTC.

The gene calls are TRBV2 and TRBJ1-2, with D tentatively TRBD1 (6 bases). Trimming cost V 0 bases and J 0 bases, with 14 bases left between them. Per germline, CDR1 SNHLY and CDR2 FYNNEI. The CDR3 is 17 residues long. The CDR3 reads CASSEARTVYPNYGYTF. The CDR3 DNA reads TGTGCCAGCAGTGAAGCGAGGACAGTCTATCCTAACTATGGCTACACCTTC.

V usage is TRBV7-8 and J usage is TRBJ1-4, with 8 positions matching TRBD1. V gave up 5 bases and J gave up 8 bases; unmatched junction bases: 10. Germline lookup yields CDR1 SGHVS and CDR2 FQNEAQ. This CDR3 comprises 15 residues. The CDR3 here is CASSPSFDRGEKLFF. CDR3 bases: TGTGCCAGCAGCCCCTCCTTCGACAGGGGCGAAAAACTGTTTTTT.

The V call is TRBV4-3, the J call TRBJ2-1; possible D gene TRBD2, 5 bases. The length of the CDR3 is 18 residues. V lost 0 bases and J 0 bases, leaving 15 bases between the germline ends. Germline V gene sequence: CDR1 LGHNA, CDR2 YSLEER. The CDR3 coding sequence is TGCGCCAGCAGCCAAGATGGGGTAGAGCGGAGCTCCTACAATGAGCAGTTCTTC. It is translated as CASSQDGVERSSYNEQFF.

CDR3 region: CASGGERGGETQYF. The CDR3 nucleotides are TGTGCCAGCGGTGGCGAGCGCGGCGGGGAGACCCAGTACTTC. The chain carries TRBV27 and TRBJ2-5, with a tentative D call TRBD2 (5 bases). The CDR3 consists of 14 residues. V was clipped by 8 bases and J by 5 bases, with 18 bases between them. CDR1 is MNHEY and CDR2 is SMNVEV in the germline V gene (reference sequence).

The chain couples TRBV9 to TRBJ1-4; D is unclear. V was clipped by 3 bases and J by 2 bases, with 8 bases between them. The CDR3 contains 14 residues. The germline V gene encodes CDR1 SGDLS and CDR2 YYNGEE. CDR3 sequence reads: CASSARETNEKLFF. The CDR3, as DNA: TGTGCCAGCAGCGCCCGGGAGACTAATGAAAAACTGTTTTTT.

This sequence joins TRBV28 and TRBJ2-1; D is perhaps TRBD1 (5 bases). Trimming took 2 bases from V and 8 from J, leaving 13 bases between them. The CDR3 is made up of 14 amino acids. The germline CDR1 and CDR2 sequences are MDHEN and SYDVKM. The CDR3 DNA reads as TGTGCCAGCAGTTTACCAGGGTACGCCGATGAGCAGTTCTTC. Translating gives CASSLPGYADEQFF.

This rearrangement joins TRBV5-1 to TRBJ1-3, with D perhaps TRBD1 (6 bases). This CDR3 is built from 20 residues. The germline V gene has CDR1 SGHRS and CDR2 YFSETQ. Trimming left V 3 bases short and J 1 base short, with 26 bases between. CDR3 in DNA: TGCGCCAGCAGCTCCCTCTCGGGGGCGCGGAATCTAGGTTCTGGAAACACCATATATTTT. This codes for CASSSLSGARNLGSGNTIYF.

V usage is TRBV2 and J usage is TRBJ2-7; possible D gene TRBD2, 5 bases. This CDR3 has 14 amino acids. Germline values: CDR1 SNHLY, CDR2 FYNNEI. Trimming pared 3 bases from V and 3 bases from J, leaving 12 bases between. CDR3 coding DNA: TGTGCCAGCAGTGAGGGTCTAGCCCTCTACGAGCAGTACTTC. Its protein is CASSEGLALYEQYF.

This rearrangement joins TRBV30 to TRBJ1-2; D ambiguous. This CDR3 contains 13 residues. CDR1 and CDR2 from the germline V gene are GTSNPN and SVGIG (reference sequence). Trimming shortened V by 4 bases and J by 8 bases, and 17 bases separated the two germline ends. In DNA, the CDR3 is TGTGCCTGGATCCTCGACCGAATTCAGGGCTACACCTTC. It translates to CAWILDRIQGYTF.

The chain employs TRBV4-2 and TRBJ2-7; 10 bases are a match to TRBD2. The CDR3 is 18 amino acids. The V segment lost 1 base and the J segment 1 base; nucleotides outside the gene matches: 10. Germline V lookup: CDR1 LGHNA, CDR2 YNFKEQ. The CDR3 spells CASSQARYSSGSSYEQYF. The CDR3, as DNA: TGTGCCAGCAGCCAAGCAAGATATTCTAGCGGGAGTTCCTACGAGCAGTACTTC.

The chain couples TRBV4-1 to TRBJ1-5; D ambiguous. The CDR3 is 15 amino acids. Trimming took off 3 bases at V and 2 bases at J, with 11 bases between the two ends. Germline assignment: CDR1 MGHRA and CDR2 YSYEKL. The CDR3 sequence: CASSQIFGGNQPQHF. CDR3 DNA sequence: TGCGCCAGCAGCCAGATTTTCGGGGGCAATCAGCCCCAGCATTTT.

As regards this clone: Additional DNA sequences in this sample encode the identical CDR3. The V call is TRBV5-6, the J call TRBJ2-7; 9 nucleotides match TRBD1. The germline V gene has CDR1 SGHDT and CDR2 YYEEEE. The CDR3 covers 13 residues. V gave up 3 bases and J gave up 2 bases; unmatched junction bases: 0. CDR3 amino acids: CASSWDRAYEQYF. The CDR3 coding sequence is TGTGCCAGCAGCTGGGACAGGGCCTACGAGCAGTACTTC.

The chain uses TRBV4-1 and TRBJ2-1; D unclear. V was shortened by 0 bases and J by 5 bases, with 11 bases between the two germline ends. This CDR3 contains 15 residues. Germline V lookup: CDR1 MGHRA, CDR2 YSYEKL. CDR3 sequence reads: CASSQERVYDNEQFF. In DNA, the CDR3 is TGCGCCAGCAGCCAAGAAAGGGTTTACGACAATGAGCAGTTCTTC.

This chain connects TRBV2 to TRBJ2-4; D call uncertain. The CDR3 extends over 14 amino acids. Between the trimmed V and J ends, which lost 5 bases and 3 bases, there was a span of 11 bases. CDR1 and CDR2 from the germline V gene are SNHLY and FYNNEI. CDR3 loop: CASSTDWGKNIQYF. The CDR3 DNA sequence: TGTGCCAGCAGTACAGACTGGGGCAAAAACATTCAGTACTTC.

In nucleotides, the CDR3 is TGCAGCGTTTTCCCAGTTGGAGACTATGGCTACACCTTC. Translation: CSVFPVGDYGYTF. The chain joins TRBV29-1 to TRBJ1-2; D gene ambiguous. This CDR3 has 13 amino acids. Germline CDR1 and CDR2: SQVTM and ANQGSEA. V was clipped by 5 bases and J by 3 bases, with 13 bases between them.

The rearrangement uses TRBV28 and TRBJ1-5, with TRBD1 matching over 11 bases. The CDR3 consists of 16 residues. The V segment lost 6 bases and the J segment 1 base; nucleotides outside the gene matches: 5. Germline V gene data show CDR1 as MDHEN and CDR2 as SYDVKM. The CDR3 nucleotides read TGTGCCAGCAGAGGGACAGGGGGTTGGAGCAATCAGCCCCAGCATTTT. Translation: CASRGTGGWSNQPQHF.

J is TRBJ2-7 and V is TRBV9, with D hard to call. Per the germline V gene, CDR1 is SGDLS and CDR2 is YYNGEE. This CDR3 comprises 14 residues. Trimming removed 0 bases at V and 0 bases at J, with 7 bases between. CDR3 amino acids: CASSVVASSYEQYF. The CDR3 DNA follows: TGTGCCAGCAGCGTAGTGGCCAGCTCCTACGAGCAGTACTTC.

The V call is TRBV11-2, the J call TRBJ2-1; D gene unclear. This CDR3 is 13 amino acids long. Germline-derived CDR1 and CDR2 are SGHAT and FQNNGV. V dropped 1 base and J dropped 3 bases, with 4 bases sitting between them. The CDR3 DNA sequence: TGTGCCAGCAGCTTAGGATACTACAATGAGCAGTTCTTC. Amino acids: CASSLGYYNEQFF.

This chain joins TRBV27 and TRBJ2-7; 7 bases line up with TRBD1. Germline values: CDR1 MNHEY, CDR2 SMNVEV (reference sequence). Trimming at V came to 4 bases and at J to 2 bases, leaving 5 bases not matched to a gene. This CDR3 is 14 amino acids long. CDR3 bases: TGTGCCAGCAGTTCTAGGGACAGCACCTACGAGCAGTACTTC. Its translation: CASSSRDSTYEQYF.

J is TRBJ1-6 and V is TRBV27; unclear D gene. CDR3 length: 16 amino acids. Germline V gene sequence: CDR1 MNHEY, CDR2 SMNVEV (reference sequence). Between the trimmed V and J ends, which lost 5 bases and 10 bases, there was a span of 21 bases. In DNA form, the CDR3 reads TGTGCCAGCAGTCCTTCCGCCTCGGACCTACGATCACCCCTCCACTTT. It encodes CASSPSASDLRSPLHF.

V is TRBV9 and J is TRBJ1-2, with a possible D match to TRBD1 (6 bases). Trimming took 0 bases from V and 0 from J, leaving 15 bases between them. This CDR3 is built from 17 residues. CDR1 and CDR2 from the germline V gene are SGDLS and YYNGEE. Here the CDR3 reads CASSVGAGALPNYGYTF. The CDR3 coding sequence is TGTGCCAGCAGCGTAGGCGCGGGGGCGCTTCCTAACTATGGCTACACCTTC.

The V and J genes are TRBV5-1 and TRBJ2-1; D call uncertain. Looked up from germline, CDR1 is SGHRS and CDR2 is YFSETQ. The CDR3 has 15 amino acids. The germline V and J ends were trimmed by 6 bases and 0 bases, with 13 bases remaining between them. CDR3 sequence reads: CASTSLRSSYNEQFF. For the CDR3, the DNA is TGCGCCAGCACTTCCTTACGGAGCTCCTACAATGAGCAGTTCTTC.

The gene calls are TRBV7-7 and TRBJ2-5; 12 bases match TRBD2. CDR1 and CDR2 (germline): SSHAT, FNYEAQ (reference sequence). This CDR3 has 14 amino acids. The J segment lost 5 bases and the V segment lost 4 bases, leaving 2 bases of the junction unmatched. DNA for the CDR3: TGTGCCAGCAGCTGGACTAGCGGGGTGGAGACCCAGTACTTC. It yields the protein CASSWTSGVETQYF.

This clone was seen more than once but under ten times. The chain uses TRBV28 and TRBJ1-2; D is unclear. The CDR3 has 14 amino acids. CDR1 is MDHEN, CDR2 SYDVKM, per germline. Trimming removed 2 bases from V and 9 bases from J, with 16 bases in between. This chain's CDR3 is CASSLRVTTGSYTF. DNA of the CDR3: TGTGCCAGCAGTTTACGTGTGACAACCGGCAGCTACACCTTC.

The rearrangement links TRBV7-9 to TRBJ2-1; 8 bases match TRBD1. The CDR3 is 14 amino acids. The trim removed 4 bases at V and 5 bases at J, leaving 4 bases unmatched. Germline V gene lookup returns CDR1 SEHNR and CDR2 FQNEAQ (reference sequence). For the CDR3, the DNA is TGTGCCAGCAGCTCCAGGGGGCAAAACAATGAGCAGTTCTTC. Encoded protein: CASSSRGQNNEQFF. Full variable domain (outside the CDR3, taken from reference TRBV7-9 and TRBJ2-1): DTGVSQNPRHKITKRGQNVTFRCDPISEHNRLYWYRQTLGQGPEFLTYFQNEAQLEKSRLLSDRFSAERPKGSFSTLEIQRTEQGDSAMYLCASSSRGQNNEQFFGPGTRLTVL.

This sequence joins TRBV19 and TRBJ1-4; D remains ambiguous. CDR1 LNHDA and CDR2 SQIVND come from the germline V gene (reference sequence). Trimming removed 5 bases from V and 7 bases from J, with 17 bases in between. The CDR3 consists of 15 residues. Here the CDR3 reads CASSDTARMSEKLFF. For the CDR3, the DNA is TGTGCCAGTAGTGATACGGCAAGAATGAGTGAAAAACTGTTTTTT.

This rearrangement joins TRBV25-1 to TRBJ2-5; no firm D call. The germline V and J ends were trimmed by 4 bases and 9 bases, with 6 bases remaining between them. The CDR3 length is 10 residues. In germline, CDR1 is MGHDK, CDR2 SYGVNS. Here the CDR3 reads CASSAVAQYF. As DNA, the CDR3 is TGTGCCAGCAGTGCCGTGGCCCAGTACTTC.